This T cell receptor (beta chain) derives from a study of blood T cell repertoires in COVID-19. Study-level background: Nucleic acid was either cDNA or gDNA, and it came from T cells, B-cell-depleted T cells, or PBMCs.

Measured with immunoSEQ multiplex PCR; TCRdb has only the in-frame clones, and not every one. The profile shows 210,000 or so clones, about 85% of them singletons. Which cohort a participant joined came from the clinical history participants gave. Symptom resolution, clearance, or two negative PCRs marked the recovered donors of Cohort 3. Germline loops: CDR1 MNHNS, CDR2 SASEGT. V gave up 0 bases and J gave up 4 bases; unmatched junction bases: 14. The CDR3 length is 19 residues. The chain uses TRBV6-1 and TRBJ2-2; TRBD1 matches 7 bases. Sequencing input: PBMCs or T cells enriched from blood (not recorded which). The receptor comes from a man aged 25-45 years who had recovered from COVID-19. This chain's CDR3 is CASSEAGPGRGFSTGELFF. In DNA form, the CDR3 reads TGTGCCAGCAGTGAAGCAGGTCCCGGCAGGGGGTTTAGCACCGGGGAGCTGTTTTTT.